These 27 T cell receptor beta chains came from one sample sequenced in a study of CD8+ T cells in alopecia areata. Reverse transcription of extracted RNA yielded cDNA, which provided the sequencing template. Assay used: immunoSEQ multiplex PCR; TCRdb lists only in-frame clones, some missing. The sample lists about 200,000 clones; approximately 52% were seen once. The source material was CD4+ T cells sorted from blood, sampled at week 0. All receptors derive from a human donor with alopecia areata.

This clone appeared a few times. V and J are TRBV29-1 and TRBJ1-4; D remains unclear. The CDR3 is 13 amino acids. Germline values: CDR1 SQVTM, CDR2 ANQGSEA. The V end lost 3 bases, the J end lost 6 bases, and 11 bases lay between the germline ends. The CDR3 bases are TGCAGCGTTGACTTGGGCCTTGATGAAAAACTGTTTTTT. Residues: CSVDLGLDEKLFF.

This chain uses TRBV9 with TRBJ1-4, with TRBD1 matching 8 bases. The V gene end was trimmed by 4 bases and the J gene end by 8 bases; junction bases not matched to a gene: 13. The CDR3 extends over 16 amino acids. The germline gives CDR1 SGDLS, CDR2 YYNGEE. CDR3 loop: CASSPHQGAAAEKLFF. For the CDR3, the DNA is TGTGCCAGCAGCCCTCACCAGGGGGCCGCAGCGGAAAAACTGTTTTTT.

There are many counts of this clone. The same CDR3 arises from other DNA sequences in this sample as well. The chain couples TRBV9 to TRBJ2-2; D remains unclear. The CDR3 sequence is 13 residues long. CDR1 and CDR2 (germline): SGDLS, YYNGEE. Between the trimmed V and J ends, which lost 1 base and 4 bases, there was a span of 5 bases. Here the CDR3 reads CASSVRITGELFF. The CDR3 coding sequence is TGTGCCAGCAGCGTAAGGATCACCGGGGAGCTGTTTTTT.

This clone was seen a few times. This rearrangement joins TRBV29-1 to TRBJ2-1, with 9 positions matching TRBD2. The CDR3 runs 14 residues. Germline V gene sequence: CDR1 SQVTM, CDR2 ANQGSEA. V dropped 3 bases and J dropped 9; count of bases not matched to a gene: 9. CDR3 loop: CSVEGGSGSLEQFF. The DNA of the CDR3 is TGCAGCGTTGAGGGGGGTAGCGGGAGTCTTGAGCAGTTCTTC.

The J gene is TRBJ2-3, the V gene TRBV6-5, with 11 bases matching TRBD2. The V and J ends lost 5 bases and 1 base, in that order; junction bases with no gene match: 2. The CDR3 is made up of 15 amino acids. From germline, CDR1 is MNHEY and CDR2 SVGAGI. CDR3 DNA sequence: TGTGCCAGCAGTCAACTAGCGGGGGGCACAGATACGCAGTATTTT. This gives the protein CASSQLAGGTDTQYF.

This rearrangement joins TRBV5-1 to TRBJ1-4; TRBD1 matches at 8 bases. There are 12 residues in the CDR3. After removal of 4 bases from V and 12 bases from J, the junction contained 5 bases not matched to a gene. Germline CDR1 SGHRS, CDR2 YFSETQ. This CDR3 reads CASSPGTGQLFF. CDR3 nucleotides: TGCGCCAGCAGCCCTGGGACAGGACAACTGTTTTTT.

The chain is built from TRBV7-9 and TRBJ1-1; the D is unclear. The length of the CDR3 is 12 residues. Germline V gene lookup returns CDR1 SEHNR and CDR2 FQNEAQ (reference sequence). Trimming took 5 bases from V and 6 from J, leaving 10 bases between them. The CDR3 spells CASSVGTAEAFF. CDR3 in DNA: TGTGCCAGCAGCGTAGGAACAGCTGAAGCTTTCTTT. The full variable domain, with the rest looked up from reference TRBV7-9 and TRBJ1-1, is DTGVSQNPRHKITKRGQNVTFRCDPISEHNRLYWYRQTLGQGPEFLTYFQNEAQLEKSRLLSDRFSAERPKGSFSTLEIQRTEQGDSAMYLCASSVGTAEAFFGQGTRLTVV.

This clone was counted a few times. The rearrangement uses TRBV27 and TRBJ2-6; D gene ambiguous. The CDR3 has 16 residues. Germline CDR1 reads MNHEY; CDR2 reads SMNVEV (reference sequence). Trimming cost V 6 bases and J 0 bases, with 12 bases left between them. In nucleotides, the CDR3 is TGTGCCAGCAGCCTTACCCCAGTCTCTGGGGCCAACGTCCTGACTTTC. It encodes CASSLTPVSGANVLTF.

The chain has TRBV5-1 and TRBJ1-4, with 9 bases aligning to TRBD1. The germline V gene has CDR1 SGHRS and CDR2 YFSETQ. There are 15 residues in the CDR3. With V trimmed by 0 bases and J by 7 bases, 4 bases remained unmatched. CDR3 sequence reads: CASSLGDREGEKLFF. The CDR3 coding sequence is TGCGCCAGCAGCTTGGGGGACAGGGAAGGTGAAAAACTGTTTTTT.

The chain joins TRBV2 to TRBJ1-5; D not resolved. V was clipped by 7 bases and J by 9 bases, with 16 bases between them. Per the germline V gene, CDR1 is SNHLY and CDR2 is FYNNEI. The length of the CDR3 is 13 residues. The DNA of the CDR3 is TGTGCCAGCACTCCGGGCCCCGGTCGGCCCCAGCATTTT. Protein: CASTPGPGRPQHF.

The chain recombines TRBV28 with TRBJ1-2; the match to TRBD1 covers 9 bases. The J segment lost 6 bases and the V segment lost 6 bases, leaving 5 bases of the junction unmatched. The CDR3 totals 13 residues. Per germline, CDR1 MDHEN and CDR2 SYDVKM. CDR3 nucleotides: TGTGCCAGCAGCCCTGGGACAGGGAATGGCTACACCTTC. It encodes CASSPGTGNGYTF.

J is TRBJ2-6 and V is TRBV7-3; 8 nucleotides agree with TRBD1. This CDR3 region has 15 residues. V was pared by 5 bases and J by 12 bases, with 12 bases of the junction left unmatched. CDR1 SGHTA and CDR2 FQGTGA come from the germline V gene. The CDR3 coding sequence is TGTGCCAGCAGCCCCCAACTCGGACAGGGCGCCGTCCTGACTTTC. The encoded protein is CASSPQLGQGAVLTF.

V usage is TRBV4-2 and J usage is TRBJ2-7; TRBD2 matches 7 bases. Germline V gene lookup returns CDR1 LGHNA and CDR2 YNFKEQ. The CDR3 length is 15 residues. V gave up 4 bases and J gave up 2 bases; unmatched junction bases: 8. The CDR3 DNA follows: TGTGCCAGCAGCCGTTGGGAGGGGCGGACCTACGAGCAGTACTTC. Amino acids: CASSRWEGRTYEQYF.

The sample holds a few counts of this clone. V and J are TRBV29-1 and TRBJ2-5; 9 bases are shared with TRBD2. The CDR3 contains 19 residues. Germline V lookup: CDR1 SQVTM, CDR2 ANQGSEA. The ends lost 4 bases at V and 5 bases at J; junction bases unmatched: 23. In DNA, the CDR3 is TGCAGCGTTGCCCGAGTCCTACTAGCGGGCCCGCGGGTGAGGGAGACCCAGTACTTC. It encodes CSVARVLLAGPRVRETQYF.

In its sample, this clone was seen a few times. V gene TRBV6-6 combines with J gene TRBJ1-5; a possible D gene is TRBD1 (5 bases). The CDR3 contains 14 residues. Germline V gives CDR1 MNHNY, CDR2 SVGAGI (reference sequence). V lost 1 base and J lost 2, with 6 bases in between. The CDR3 is CASSYLTGNQPQHF. CDR3 coding DNA: TGTGCCAGCAGTTACTTGACAGGCAATCAGCCCCAGCATTTT.

V usage is TRBV5-4 and J usage is TRBJ2-7, with TRBD1 as a possible D gene (5 bases). The CDR3 runs to 14 residues. The V gene's germline CDR1 is SGHNT and CDR2 YYREEE (reference sequence). The germline V and J ends were trimmed by 2 bases and 2 bases, with 11 bases remaining between them. Here the CDR3 reads CASSLDSPAYEQYF. CDR3 sequence (DNA): TGTGCCAGCAGCTTAGACAGCCCAGCCTACGAGCAGTACTTC.

This clone was detected a few times. The chain is built from TRBV27 and TRBJ1-1; 7 nucleotides match TRBD1. Germline V gene lookup returns CDR1 MNHEY and CDR2 SMNVEV (reference sequence). The CDR3 is 14 amino acids. V lost 6 bases to trimming and J lost 4 bases; unmatched junction nucleotides: 8. The CDR3 spells CASSERQGITEAFF. The CDR3 coding sequence is TGTGCCAGCAGCGAAAGACAGGGTATCACTGAAGCTTTCTTT.

V usage is TRBV7-3 and J usage is TRBJ2-1; D is possibly TRBD2 (6 bases). The V gene lost 0 bases and the J gene lost 6 bases, with 15 bases spanning the gap. This CDR3 has 16 residues. The germline CDR1 and CDR2 sequences are SGHTA and FQGTGA. The CDR3 DNA is TGTGCCAGCAGCTTAACGGGCGGGACCCGGGGCAATGAGCAGTTCTTC. Protein product: CASSLTGGTRGNEQFF.

The CDR3 sequence is CAISVLSEQFF. The DNA of the CDR3 is TGTGCCATCAGTGTGCTAAGTGAGCAGTTCTTC. J is TRBJ2-1 and V is TRBV10-3; D is uncertain. Germline lookup yields CDR1 ENHRY and CDR2 SYGVKD. The CDR3 consists of 11 residues. V was trimmed by 4 bases and J by 9 bases, leaving 7 bases between them.

The V gene is TRBV29-1, the J gene TRBJ2-2, with a possible D match to TRBD2 (5 bases). The CDR3 has 14 amino acids. The V gene lost 6 bases and the J gene lost 0 bases, with 11 bases spanning the gap. Germline V gene data show CDR1 as SQVTM and CDR2 as ANQGSEA. The CDR3 loop reads CSVRTVTNTGELFF. DNA for the CDR3: TGCAGCGTGCGGACTGTTACGAACACCGGGGAGCTGTTTTTT.

J is TRBJ1-4 and V is TRBV30; D is unclear. CDR3 length: 12 residues. Germline CDR1 is GTSNPN and CDR2 is SVGIG (reference sequence). Trimming removed 0 bases from V and 7 bases from J, with 6 bases in between. The CDR3 region is CAWSVPFEKLFF. The CDR3 DNA reads TGTGCCTGGAGTGTCCCGTTTGAAAAACTGTTTTTT.

This clone was observed a handful of times. The rearrangement joins TRBV2 to TRBJ1-1; no firm D call. Trimming cost V 7 bases and J 1 base, with 7 bases left between them. Germline CDR1 is SNHLY and CDR2 is FYNNEI. This CDR3 spans 12 amino acids. This CDR3 reads CASNRGNTEAFF. CDR3 nucleotide sequence: TGTGCCAGCAACCGCGGGAACACTGAAGCTTTCTTT.

This clone was detected only a few times. The chain is built from TRBV7-9 and TRBJ1-4, with 7 nucleotides matching TRBD1. Germline CDR1 reads SEHNR; CDR2 reads FQNEAQ (reference sequence). V lost 0 bases, J lost 7 bases, and 5 bases stayed unmatched. CDR3 length: 15 residues. The CDR3 nucleotides are TGTGCCAGCAGCTTAGCCCTGGGACAGCCTGAAAAACTGTTTTTT. Amino acid sequence: CASSLALGQPEKLFF. Full variable domain (remainder filled in from reference TRBV7-9 and TRBJ1-4): DTGVSQNPRHKITKRGQNVTFRCDPISEHNRLYWYRQTLGQGPEFLTYFQNEAQLEKSRLLSDRFSAERPKGSFSTLEIQRTEQGDSAMYLCASSLALGQPEKLFFGSGTQLSVL.

The genes are TRBV7-3 and TRBJ2-6; D is perhaps TRBD1 (6 bases). CDR3 length: 18 amino acids. The germline V gene encodes CDR1 SGHTA and CDR2 FQGTGA. V lost 2 bases, J lost 0 bases, and 14 bases lay in between. CDR3 amino acids: CASSLSGHLGSGANVLTF. In nucleotides, the CDR3 is TGTGCCAGCAGCTTATCGGGACATCTGGGCTCTGGGGCCAACGTCCTGACTTTC.

The chain couples TRBV9 to TRBJ2-3; no reliable D call. The germline V and J ends were trimmed by 0 bases and 6 bases, with 5 bases remaining between them. CDR1 is SGDLS and CDR2 is YYNGEE in the germline V gene. CDR3 size: 12 residues. Written as DNA, the CDR3 is TGTGCCAGCAGCGTAGGACGGGATACGCAGTATTTT. Translation gives CASSVGRDTQYF. Based on the CDR3 plus reference TRBV9 and TRBJ2-3, the full variable domain is DSGVTQTPKHLITATGQRVTLRCSPRSGDLSVYWYQQSLDQGLQFLIQYYNGEERAKGNILERFSAQQFPDLHSELNLSSLELGDSALYFCASSVGRDTQYFGPGTRLTVL.

This clone was observed a handful of times. This chain joins TRBV5-1 and TRBJ2-5; tentatively, D is TRBD2 (5 bases). Between the trimmed V and J ends, which lost 2 bases and 3 bases, there was a span of 11 bases. This CDR3 is 14 amino acids long. Germline-derived CDR1 and CDR2 are SGHRS and YFSETQ. The CDR3 DNA follows: TGCGCCAGCAGCTTCCGGGATTCAAAAGAGACCCAGTACTTC. It yields the protein CASSFRDSKETQYF. The full variable domain, with the rest looked up from reference TRBV5-1 and TRBJ2-5, is KAGVTQTPRYLIKTRGQQVTLSCSPISGHRSVSWYQQTPGQGLQFLFEYFSETQRNKGNFPGRFSGRQFSNSRSEMNVSTLELGDSALYLCASSFRDSKETQYFGPGTRLLVL.

V is TRBV25-1 and J is TRBJ1-6; D not certain. There are 13 residues in the CDR3. Trimming shortened V by 6 bases and J by 0 bases, and 3 bases separated the two germline ends. Germline V CDR1 and CDR2: MGHDK, SYGVNS. CDR3 residues: CASSYSYNSPLHF. The CDR3 DNA reads as TGTGCCAGCAGCTACTCCTATAATTCACCCCTCCACTTT.